What follows is one T cell receptor (beta chain) and its context. Its antigen is still unknown. No much larger clonotype is one base removed from it; base qualities were not supplied. Including the terminal cysteine and phenylalanine, the CDR3 comprises 17 residues. Only the CDR3 DNA is retained, 51 bases long and in frame from the first base. From V the trimming removes 0 bases and from J it removes 7 bases, while the gene matches leave 10 bases of the junction unaccounted for. CDR1 and CDR2 (MGHRA, YSYEKL) derive from the germline V gene. This record belongs to a study of T cell changes during pregnancy in multiple sclerosis (dated by TCRdb to the late 2010s). Study-level background: In women with multiple sclerosis, the researchers looked at how the T cell repertoire shifted as pregnancy progressed.

Library method: the immunoSEQ multiplex PCR assay. This immuneACCESS table, as held by TCRdb, lists in-frame sequences with V and J called but not all clones. Of the missing ones, under half trace to an unresolved V gene in checked studies; the others have no known cause. A total of around 130,000 clones appear in this sample, approximately 93% of them only once. The ten largest clonotypes hold 6.2% of the sample. The sequence came from a female donor with multiple sclerosis, enrolled in a pregnancy study. The source was peripheral blood, collected before pregnancy. Here the chain combines TRBV4-1 and TRBJ1-5; the junction holds 9 bases that match TRBD1. DNA sequence: TGCGCCAGCAGCCAAGATAGGGGGACAGGGCGGGAGCAGCCCCAGCATTTT. Its protein product is CASSQDRGTGREQPQHF.